This T cell receptor beta chain was captured in a study of molecular identifiers for immune sequencing clone quantification. TCRdb independently ran MiXCR on the PCR reads; one entry per CDR3 protein. Of 460,000 or so distinct CDR3 sequences listed, 20% to 25% are singletons. CDR1 and CDR2 (germline): LGHNA, YSLEER. V was shortened by 0 bases and J by 6 bases, with 12 bases between the two germline ends. The CDR3 runs 14 residues. The V gene is TRBV4-3, the J gene TRBJ2-7; D remains unclear. The sample comprised naive CD8+ T cells from blood, with Jurkat cell RNA spiked in. Described subset: FACS-sorted CD8+CD4-CCR7+CD45RA+ naive T cells. This sequence originates from a human donor in good health. Some libraries in this study had Jurkat cell RNA spiked in. This CDR3 is CASSQDPGVSEQYF. CDR3 coding DNA: TGCGCCAGCAGCCAAGACCCAGGAGTGAGCGAGCAGTACTTC.